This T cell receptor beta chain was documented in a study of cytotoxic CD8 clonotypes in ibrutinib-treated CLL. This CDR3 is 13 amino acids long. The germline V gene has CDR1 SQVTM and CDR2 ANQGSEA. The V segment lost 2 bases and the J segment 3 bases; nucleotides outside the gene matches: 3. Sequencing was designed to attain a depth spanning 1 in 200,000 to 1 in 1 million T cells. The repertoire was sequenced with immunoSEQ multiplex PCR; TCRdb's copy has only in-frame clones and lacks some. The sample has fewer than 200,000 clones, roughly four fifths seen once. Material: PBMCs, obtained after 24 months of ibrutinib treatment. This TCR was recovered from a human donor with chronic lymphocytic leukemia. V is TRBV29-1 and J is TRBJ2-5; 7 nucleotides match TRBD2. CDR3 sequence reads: CSVEQSGKETQYF. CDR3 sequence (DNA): TGCAGCGTTGAACAGAGCGGGAAAGAGACCCAGTACTTC.